This T cell receptor (beta chain) was sequenced in a study of T-cell memory formation after mild COVID-19 (dated by TCRdb to about 2021). Context from the whole study: TCR sequence clusters from the two donors were found to be largely donor specific. In two donors, T-cell clones that expanded and contracted after mild COVID-19 were followed by sequencing TCRalpha and TCRbeta repertoires longitudinally. Two young, previously healthy adult volunteers, one female and one male, were included in the cohort. What the study reported, not specific to this receptor: Only a couple of mild cases were covered in the study, and larger cohorts including severe cases with pre-infection samples were considered necessary. The detection of some responding clones in pre-infection memory suggests that pre-existing cross-reactive memory T cells joined the SARS-CoV-2 response. SARS-CoV-2 specificity was not confirmed for the second-wave clones peaking on day 37. Clones contracting from day 15 to 85 had balanced CD4/CD8 phenotypes, while a second wave expanding from day 15 to 37 was biased towards CD4+. Contracting CD4+ clones appeared mostly in the CM and EM memory subsets, whereas CD8+ clones were enriched in EMRA.

The sequencer listed for this sample is Illumina NovaSeq 6000. TCRalpha and TCRbeta cDNA libraries were constructed by 5'RACE with constant-segment primers, with sample barcodes and unique molecular identifiers being introduced. RNA was extracted from every sample with Trizol reagent. Amplification of the libraries took two PCR steps, and the second step added a second sample barcode plus Illumina TruSeq adapters. Sequencing of libraries was performed on an Illumina NovaSeq with 2 x 150 bp paired-end reads. For the original study's pipeline: With migec v1.2.7, reads were demultiplexed and then collapsed into UMI-guided consensus sequences. Using mixcr v2.1.11, UMI consensuses were aligned to TRA and TRB V and J templates and then assembled into clonotypes. Expanded or contracted clonotypes were those called significant by both edgeR and NoisET, with noise models trained on biological replicates. edgeR calls used a false discovery rate-adjusted p below 0.01 and a log2 fold-change threshold of 1. As an exploratory analysis of dynamics, PCA with hierarchical clustering was applied to max-normalized trajectories of the 1000 most abundant clonotypes. Separately sequenced CD4+ and CD8+ repertoires were used to assign a CD4 or CD8 phenotype to each responding clone. TCRdb reworked the public reads: Q25 trimming with fastp, MiXCR clone assembly, productive beta chains retained. Rows with a matching CDR3 protein are joined into one entry that keeps the most common DNA and genes. For this entry, the V and J calls and clone size follow TCRdb and not the study's own pipeline. In this sample the table shows about 190,000 distinct CDR3 sequences, about 21% of which occur a single time. Jointly, the top ten make up under 25% of the sample.

This clonotype was found a few times. The clone's antigen remains unknown. No base-level quality is on record; no much larger clone is a single base apart. PBMCs were isolated by Ficoll-Paque density gradient centrifugation. V is cut by 2 bases and J by 4 bases, and the space between the germline ends is 11 bases. CDR1 and CDR2, looked up from the germline V gene, are MNHEY and SVGAGI. The CDR3 covers 14 residues, taking in both the cysteine and the phenylalanine. Of the read, only the CDR3 DNA is kept; its 42 bases are in frame from base 1. The TCR comes from an adult woman who had mild COVID-19 (a few samples of this study predate the infection). The sample titles of this study are shuffled in the database, so cell type and time point are left out; the donor was told from shared clones. Sequencing was performed on PBMCs or a T cell subset sorted from them (not recorded which). Recombination connected TRBV6-5 to TRBJ1-1, and perhaps TRBD1 as D gene, on 6 matching bases. The DNA is as follows: TGTGCCAGCAGTTACGGGCAGGGGTCCACTGAAGCTTTCTTT. Translated, this gives CASSYGQGSTEAFF.